Listed below are T cell receptor beta chains from one sample, sequenced in a study of T cell responses to AZD1222 COVID-19 vaccine. Data came from immunoSEQ multiplex PCR; TCRdb stores just in-frame clones and leaves some out. This sample has roughly 51,000 clones, with roughly 90% found just once. Material: peripheral blood, obtained 28 days after the second AZD1222 dose. These TCRs come from an adult who received the AZD1222 COVID-19 vaccine. Both conserved end residues are part of each CDR3. The D gene is left open where the match is weak. Rows may omit the clone size; those that give it use once, few, many or a size class.

D gene: .
J gene: TRBJ2-3
clone size: .
V gene: TRBV5-1
CDR3 DNA: TGCGCCAGCAGCTTGGGCCCGAAGGATACGCAGTATTTT
CDR3 protein: CASSLGPKDTQYF

D gene: .
J gene: TRBJ2-7
clone size: .
V gene: TRBV5-1
CDR3 DNA: TGCGCCAGCAGCTTGGCCACGGGCCCCCTCTACGAGCAGTACTTC
CDR3 protein: CASSLATGPLYEQYF

D gene: .
J gene: TRBJ1-1
clone size: .
V gene: TRBV29-1
CDR3 DNA: TGCAGCGTTGACCCAGGGTGGTCGAACACTGAAGCTTTCTTT
CDR3 protein: CSVDPGWSNTEAFF

D gene: .
J gene: TRBJ1-5
clone size: .
V gene: TRBV19
CDR3 DNA: TGTGCCAGTAGTATCTTTCCTCAGCCCCAGCATTTT
CDR3 protein: CASSIFPQPQHF

D gene: .
J gene: TRBJ2-2
clone size: .
V gene: TRBV5-4
CDR3 DNA: TGTGCCAGCAGCTTCCCCCGAAAACAAGGGGGCACCGGGGAGCTGTTTTTT
CDR3 protein: CASSFPRKQGGTGELFF

D gene: .
J gene: TRBJ1-2
clone size: .
V gene: TRBV5-4
CDR3 DNA: TGTGCCAGCAGCCCGGGGGTGCGGGGTAGGCGTGGCTACACCTTC
CDR3 protein: CASSPGVRGRRGYTF

D gene: TRBD2
J gene: TRBJ2-3
clone size: once
V gene: TRBV3-1/TRBV3-2
CDR3 DNA: TGTGCCAGCAGCCCCACCGGACTAGCGAGAGATACGCAGTATTTT
CDR3 protein: CASSPTGLARDTQYF

D gene: .
J gene: TRBJ2-3
clone size: .
V gene: TRBV29-1
CDR3 DNA: TGCAGCGTTGTATCCTCGGGGGCAGATACGCAGTATTTT
CDR3 protein: CSVVSSGADTQYF

D gene: .
J gene: TRBJ2-7
clone size: once
V gene: TRBV24-1
CDR3 DNA: TGTGCCACCAGTGGGGCTAGCAACTACGAGCAGTACTTC
CDR3 protein: CATSGASNYEQYF

D gene: TRBD1
J gene: TRBJ2-1
clone size: .
V gene: TRBV5-1
CDR3 DNA: TGCGCCAGCAGCCAAGAGGGGGCGCGAGACAATGAGCAGTTCTTC
CDR3 protein: CASSQEGARDNEQFF

D gene: TRBD1
J gene: TRBJ1-2
clone size: .
V gene: TRBV2
CDR3 DNA: TGTGCCGGACAGGGAGGCTATGGCTACACCTTC
CDR3 protein: CAGQGGYGYTF

D gene: TRBD1
J gene: TRBJ2-7
clone size: .
V gene: TRBV24-1
CDR3 DNA: TGTGCCACCAGTGATGCAGGGGGCTCCTACGAGCAGTACTTC
CDR3 protein: CATSDAGGSYEQYF

D gene: .
J gene: TRBJ1-2
clone size: .
V gene: TRBV10-3
CDR3 DNA: TGTGCCATCAGTGAGGCAGGGTTGTCCTATGGCTACACCTTC
CDR3 protein: CAISEAGLSYGYTF

D gene: .
J gene: TRBJ1-2
clone size: few
V gene: TRBV5-4
CDR3 DNA: TGTGCCAGCAGGGAGGGACTTCTCTATGGCTACACCTTC
CDR3 protein: CASREGLLYGYTF

D gene: .
J gene: TRBJ2-7
clone size: .
V gene: TRBV7-2
CDR3 DNA: TGTGCCAGCAGCTTAGCGGGCAGGACCTGGGACGAGCAGTACTTC
CDR3 protein: CASSLAGRTWDEQYF

D gene: TRBD2
J gene: TRBJ2-1
clone size: .
V gene: TRBV7-6
CDR3 DNA: TGTGCCAGCAGCTTAGCGAGGCCTAGCGGGTCCCCCGAGGGAGAGCAGTTCTTC
CDR3 protein: CASSLARPSGSPEGEQFF

D gene: .
J gene: TRBJ1-1
clone size: .
V gene: TRBV30
CDR3 DNA: TGTGCCTGGAGTGCCCTGTCGGGGCCGGTCACTGAAGCTTTCTTT
CDR3 protein: CAWSALSGPVTEAFF

D gene: TRBD2
J gene: TRBJ2-1
clone size: .
V gene: TRBV2
CDR3 DNA: TGTGCCAGCAGTGTAGCGGGATTAGCCTACAATGAGCAGTTCTTC
CDR3 protein: CASSVAGLAYNEQFF

D gene: TRBD2
J gene: TRBJ2-1
clone size: .
V gene: TRBV9
CDR3 DNA: TGTGCCAGCAGCACGGGACTAGCGGGAGCCCACGTCAATGAGCAGTTCTTC
CDR3 protein: CASSTGLAGAHVNEQFF

D gene: TRBD2
J gene: TRBJ2-5
clone size: .
V gene: TRBV18
CDR3 DNA: TGTGCCAGCTCACCACGTGTTGGGACTAACGAAGAGACCCAGTACTTC
CDR3 protein: CASSPRVGTNEETQYF

D gene: TRBD1
J gene: TRBJ1-4
clone size: .
V gene: TRBV14
CDR3 DNA: TGTGCCAGCAGCCGGGACAGGGGAGGAAATGAAAAACTGTTTTTT
CDR3 protein: CASSRDRGGNEKLFF

D gene: .
J gene: TRBJ2-5
clone size: .
V gene: TRBV6-5
CDR3 DNA: TGTGCCAGCATCGAACGGGGTAAGGGAGAGACCCAGTACTTC
CDR3 protein: CASIERGKGETQYF

D gene: TRBD2
J gene: TRBJ2-7
clone size: .
V gene: TRBV7-9
CDR3 DNA: TGTGCCACCGAGGGAAGCGGGAACTACGAGCAGTACTTC
CDR3 protein: CATEGSGNYEQYF

D gene: .
J gene: TRBJ2-7
clone size: medium-sized
V gene: TRBV7-9
CDR3 DNA: TGTGCCAGCAGCTTAGAGGGGGGGGCCCGACCCTACGAGCAGTACTTC
CDR3 protein: CASSLEGGARPYEQYF

D gene: .
J gene: TRBJ2-7
clone size: .
V gene: TRBV21-1
CDR3 DNA: TGTGCCAGCAGCAAAAAAGCGCCCCCGACCGCCTACGAGCAGTACTTC
CDR3 protein: CASSKKAPPTAYEQYF

D gene: .
J gene: TRBJ1-2
clone size: .
V gene: TRBV3-1/TRBV3-2
CDR3 DNA: TGTGCCAGCAGCCAAGGTGGCTATGGCTACACCTTC
CDR3 protein: CASSQGGYGYTF

D gene: TRBD1
J gene: TRBJ1-2
clone size: .
V gene: TRBV14
CDR3 DNA: TGTGCCAGCAGCCGGAACAGGGGCACTAACTATGGCTACACCTTC
CDR3 protein: CASSRNRGTNYGYTF

D gene: .
J gene: TRBJ2-4
clone size: once
V gene: TRBV21-1
CDR3 DNA: TGTGCCAGCAGCAAAGGATGTCCCAGAATTACTCTAGCCAAAAACATTCAGTACTTC
CDR3 protein: CASSKGCPRITLAKNIQYF

D gene: TRBD1
J gene: TRBJ2-7
clone size: few
V gene: TRBV30
CDR3 DNA: TGTGCCTGGAGTCCCGTTTGGGGACAGGGGAATGACGAGCAGTACTTC
CDR3 protein: CAWSPVWGQGNDEQYF

D gene: .
J gene: TRBJ2-3
clone size: .
V gene: TRBV5-1
CDR3 DNA: TGCGCCAGCAGCCTGGACTACACAGATACGCAGTATTTT
CDR3 protein: CASSLDYTDTQYF

D gene: TRBD1
J gene: TRBJ1-6
clone size: .
V gene: TRBV5-1
CDR3 DNA: TGCGCCAGCAGCTTCTCAGGACAGGCCTCGTATTCACCCCTCCACTTT
CDR3 protein: CASSFSGQASYSPLHF

D gene: .
J gene: TRBJ2-1
clone size: once
V gene: TRBV2
CDR3 DNA: TGTGCCAGCAGTGATCGTGGGACGAGGAGCTCCTACAATGAGCAGTTCTTC
CDR3 protein: CASSDRGTRSSYNEQFF

D gene: .
J gene: TRBJ1-4
clone size: .
V gene: TRBV5-1
CDR3 DNA: TGCGCCAGCAGCTCTTCAGAAACAACTAATGAAAAACTGTTTTTT
CDR3 protein: CASSSSETTNEKLFF

D gene: TRBD1
J gene: TRBJ1-6
clone size: .
V gene: TRBV28
CDR3 DNA: TGTGCCAGCAGTTTATCTTATGGACAGGGAAGAAGCTCACCCCTCCACTTT
CDR3 protein: CASSLSYGQGRSSPLHF

D gene: TRBD2
J gene: TRBJ2-3
clone size: .
V gene: TRBV5-5
CDR3 DNA: TGTGCCAGCAGCTCACTAGCGGGAGGGGGAGATACGCAGTATTTT
CDR3 protein: CASSSLAGGGDTQYF

D gene: .
J gene: TRBJ1-5
clone size: .
V gene: TRBV7-2
CDR3 DNA: TGTGCCAGCAGCTTTAACCGTGATGGACAGCCCCAGCATTTT
CDR3 protein: CASSFNRDGQPQHF

D gene: .
J gene: TRBJ2-1
clone size: once
V gene: TRBV5-1
CDR3 DNA: TGCGCCAGCAGCTTGGACTACCAGTTGGATGAGCAGTTCTTC
CDR3 protein: CASSLDYQLDEQFF